These 21 T cell receptor beta chains came from one sample sequenced in a study of blood T cell repertoires in COVID-19. The table came from immunoSEQ multiplex PCR; TCRdb's copy has only in-frame clones and leaves some out. The sample has fewer than 200,000 clones, approximately 86% seen once. Source material: PBMCs or T cells enriched from blood (not recorded which). The receptors shown here come from a woman aged 40-49 years in a cohort exposed to, infected with or recovered from COVID-19 (not recorded which).

The rearrangement links TRBV19 to TRBJ1-1; no clear D. The germline CDR1 and CDR2 sequences are LNHDA and SQIVND (reference sequence). V lost 4 bases and J 3 bases, leaving 15 bases between the germline ends. The CDR3 runs to 15 residues. Here the CDR3 reads CASSSSEIRHTEAFF. DNA of the CDR3: TGTGCCAGTAGTAGCTCGGAGATCCGTCACACTGAAGCTTTCTTT.

V gene TRBV13 combines with J gene TRBJ2-5; weak D call: TRBD1 (6 bases). This CDR3 is built from 14 residues. In germline, CDR1 is PRHDT, CDR2 FYEKMQ (reference sequence). The V gene lost 1 base and the J gene lost 4 bases, with 10 bases spanning the gap. The CDR3: CASSLVGAGETQYF. DNA of the CDR3: TGTGCCAGCAGCTTAGTGGGGGCAGGAGAGACCCAGTACTTC.

The chain employs TRBV9 and TRBJ2-1, with 7 nucleotides matching TRBD1. CDR1 SGDLS and CDR2 YYNGEE come from the germline V gene. The junction had 3 bases not matched to a gene; V was cut back by 1 base and J by 5 bases. This CDR3 contains 14 residues. The CDR3 spells CASSVRTGNNEQFF. CDR3 in DNA: TGTGCCAGCAGCGTAAGGACAGGCAACAATGAGCAGTTCTTC.

CDR3 bases: TGCAGCGTTGAGCGTACTCCGACTAGCTCCTACAATGAGCAGTTCTTC. This translates into CSVERTPTSSYNEQFF. The chain couples TRBV29-1 to TRBJ2-1, with TRBD2 as a possible D gene (6 bases). The CDR3 is 16 amino acids. V was clipped by 3 bases and J by 0 bases, with 15 bases between them. Germline V gene data show CDR1 as SQVTM and CDR2 as ANQGSEA.

This sequence joins TRBV14 and TRBJ2-7; 7 bases are a match to TRBD1. Germline-derived CDR1 and CDR2 are SGHDN and FVKESK. This CDR3 has 14 amino acids. Trimming at V came to 1 base and at J to 2 bases, leaving 2 bases not matched to a gene. CDR3 DNA: TGTGCCAGCAGCCAAGGACAGGGACCCTACGAGCAGTACTTC. This sequence encodes CASSQGQGPYEQYF.

J is TRBJ1-5 and V is TRBV2; 8 bases are a match to TRBD1. The CDR3 spans 14 residues. Germline CDR1 is SNHLY and CDR2 is FYNNEI. V was clipped by 8 bases and J by 8 bases; unmatched bases: 11. The CDR3 is CASYDGQGMKPQHF. CDR3 DNA: TGTGCCAGCTACGACGGACAGGGTATGAAGCCCCAGCATTTT.

The chain recombines TRBV6-2 or TRBV6-3 with TRBJ2-7, with D possibly TRBD2 on 6 matching bases. Trimming cost V 5 bases and J 6 bases, with 14 bases left between them. This CDR3 region has 13 residues. The V gene's germline CDR1 is MNHEY and CDR2 SVGEGT. The CDR3, as DNA: TGTGCCAGCAGTAGCTGGACTATATCCGAGCAGTACTTC. This encodes CASSSWTISEQYF.

V gene TRBV6-1 combines with J gene TRBJ1-5; no reliable D call. Germline V gene lookup returns CDR1 MNHNS and CDR2 SASEGT. The CDR3 is made up of 14 amino acids. Trimming removed 2 bases from V and 8 bases from J, with 13 bases in between. CDR3 protein: CASSESVGGKPQHF. As DNA, the CDR3 is TGTGCCAGCAGTGAATCGGTCGGAGGGAAGCCCCAGCATTTT.

The V and J genes are TRBV7-9 and TRBJ1-2; D is undetermined. The CDR3 has 16 residues. V was cut by 4 bases and J by 4 bases, with 19 bases left in between. Germline loops: CDR1 SEHNR, CDR2 FQNEAQ (reference sequence). The DNA for the CDR3 is TGTGCCAGCAGCTCGGCTGGCAGGATTGGAATCTATGGCTACACCTTC. Protein: CASSSAGRIGIYGYTF.

The chain employs TRBV4-2 and TRBJ2-1; 11 nucleotides match TRBD2. Germline V gene lookup returns CDR1 LGHNA and CDR2 YNFKEQ. V lost 0 bases and J lost 6; bases outside the gene matches: 4. This CDR3 has 16 residues. For the CDR3, the DNA is TGTGCCAGCAGCCAAGACGGGACTAGCGGTTTCAATGAGCAGTTCTTC. It encodes CASSQDGTSGFNEQFF.

This sequence joins TRBV7-9 and TRBJ1-2, with D hard to call. This CDR3 is 16 amino acids long. The germline V gene has CDR1 SEHNR and CDR2 FQNEAQ (reference sequence). Trimming stripped 9 bases from V and 1 base from J, with 21 bases between. The CDR3 loop reads CARKELWRPNNYGYTF. In DNA, the CDR3 is TGTGCCAGGAAGGAGTTGTGGAGACCGAATAACTATGGCTACACCTTC. Looking up the rest from reference TRBV7-9 and TRBJ1-2 gives the full variable domain: DTGVSQNPRHKITKRGQNVTFRCDPISEHNRLYWYRQTLGQGPEFLTYFQNEAQLEKSRLLSDRFSAERPKGSFSTLEIQRTEQGDSAMYLCARKELWRPNNYGYTFGSGTRLTVV.

This clone appeared a single time. The chain recombines TRBV7-8 with TRBJ2-1, with a tentative D call TRBD1 (6 bases). This CDR3 is 13 amino acids long. Per the germline V gene, CDR1 is SGHVS and CDR2 is FQNEAQ. The V end was cut by 1 base, the J end by 6 bases, with 7 bases between. The CDR3 loop is CASSLGGLNEQFF. DNA for the CDR3: TGTGCCAGCAGCTTAGGGGGGCTCAATGAGCAGTTCTTC.

CDR3 loop: CASRLGDGRPYEQYF. The CDR3 DNA is TGTGCAAGTCGCTTAGGCGACGGCAGGCCCTACGAGCAGTACTTC. V and J are TRBV12-2 and TRBJ2-7; the table calls TRBD1, which could not be checked here. TRBV12-2 is shown as a pseudogene. The CDR3 has 15 amino acids.

V usage is TRBV15 and J usage is TRBJ2-7; D may be TRBD1 (6 bases). CDR3 length equals 16 residues. The germline CDR1 and CDR2 sequences are LNHNV and YYDKDF (reference sequence). Between the trimmed V and J ends, which lost 1 base and 0 bases, there was a span of 13 bases. The CDR3 sequence: CATSRVTGLTSYEQYF. For the CDR3, the DNA is TGTGCCACCAGCAGAGTCACAGGGCTGACCTCCTACGAGCAGTACTTC.

V is TRBV28 and J is TRBJ2-5, with 9 bases that match TRBD1. This CDR3 has 16 residues. Per the germline V gene, CDR1 is MDHEN and CDR2 is SYDVKM. V dropped 5 bases and J dropped 5; count of bases not matched to a gene: 12. DNA for the CDR3: TGTGCCAGCAGTCGCCTTGGCGGACAGGGGCGGGAGACCCAGTACTTC. Translation: CASSRLGGQGRETQYF. The full variable domain, its missing parts supplied by reference TRBV28 and TRBJ2-5, is DVKVTQSSRYLVKRTGEKVFLECVQDMDHENMFWYRQDPGLGLRLIYFSYDVKMKEKGDIPEGYSVSREKKERFSLILESASTNQTSMYLCASSRLGGQGRETQYFGPGTRLLVL.

The CDR3 is CASSYREGAFF. CDR3 sequence (DNA): TGTGCCAGCAGTTATCGGGAAGGAGCTTTCTTT. The genes are TRBV25-1 and TRBJ1-1; D gene uncertain. The CDR3 consists of 11 residues. Trimming cost V 5 bases and J 10 bases, with 11 bases left between them. Looked up from germline, CDR1 is MGHDK and CDR2 is SYGVNS. The full variable domain, completed using reference TRBV25-1 and TRBJ1-1, is EADIYQTPRYLVIGTGKKITLECSQTMGHDKMYWYQQDPGMELHLIHYSYGVNSTEKGDLSSESTVSRIRTEHFPLTLESARPSHTSQYLCASSYREGAFFGQGTRLTVV.

The V gene is TRBV24-1, the J gene TRBJ1-5; no clear D gene. The CDR3 spans 17 residues. The V end lost 4 bases, the J end lost 4 bases, and 19 bases lay between the germline ends. Germline values: CDR1 KGHDR, CDR2 SFDVKD. This chain's CDR3 is CATSEGVGAGWNQPQHF. In DNA form, the CDR3 reads TGTGCCACCAGTGAAGGAGTCGGTGCGGGTTGGAATCAGCCCCAGCATTTT.

V is TRBV11-3 and J is TRBJ1-1; D unclear. CDR3 size: 19 residues. The V gene's germline CDR1 is SGHNT and CDR2 YENEEA. The V end was cut by 1 base, the J end by 6 bases, with 27 bases between. The CDR3 loop reads CASSLGLSDDGPRWAEAFF. CDR3 coding DNA: TGTGCCAGCAGCTTAGGCTTAAGCGACGACGGTCCCCGGTGGGCTGAAGCTTTCTTT. The full variable domain, with the rest looked up from reference TRBV11-3 and TRBJ1-1, is EAGVVQSPRYKIIEKKQPVAFWCNPISGHNTLYWYLQNLGQGPELLIRYENEEAVDDSQLPKDRFSAERLKGVDSTLKIQPAELGDSAVYLCASSLGLSDDGPRWAEAFFGQGTRLTVV.

The chain links TRBV20-1 to TRBJ2-7; D unclear. The CDR3 contains 11 residues. V was shortened by 3 bases and J by 0 bases, with 3 bases between the two germline ends. From germline, CDR1 is DFQATT and CDR2 SNEGSKA (reference sequence). CDR3: CSARSSYEQYF. For the CDR3, the DNA is TGCAGTGCTAGGAGCTCCTACGAGCAGTACTTC.

The chain uses TRBV4-2 and TRBJ2-1; D is possibly TRBD2 (6 bases). The CDR3 has 17 residues. The V and J ends lost 2 bases and 1 base respectively, with 15 bases between them. Germline V lookup: CDR1 LGHNA, CDR2 YNFKEQ. The CDR3 DNA reads TGTGCCAGCAGCCAAAAACTAGCTCTGGAGTCCTACAATGAGCAGTTCTTC. Translating gives CASSQKLALESYNEQFF.

This clone was observed a handful of times. Other DNA sequences in the same sample also yield this CDR3. This chain joins TRBV7-2 and TRBJ1-5; TRBD1 matches at 7 bases. The junction had 8 bases not matched to a gene; V was cut back by 5 bases and J by 4 bases. In germline, CDR1 is SGHTA, CDR2 FQGNSA. The CDR3 sequence is 15 residues long. The CDR3 loop is CASSLRQGGNQPQHF. CDR3 bases: TGTGCCAGCAGCCTACGACAGGGTGGTAATCAGCCCCAGCATTTT.